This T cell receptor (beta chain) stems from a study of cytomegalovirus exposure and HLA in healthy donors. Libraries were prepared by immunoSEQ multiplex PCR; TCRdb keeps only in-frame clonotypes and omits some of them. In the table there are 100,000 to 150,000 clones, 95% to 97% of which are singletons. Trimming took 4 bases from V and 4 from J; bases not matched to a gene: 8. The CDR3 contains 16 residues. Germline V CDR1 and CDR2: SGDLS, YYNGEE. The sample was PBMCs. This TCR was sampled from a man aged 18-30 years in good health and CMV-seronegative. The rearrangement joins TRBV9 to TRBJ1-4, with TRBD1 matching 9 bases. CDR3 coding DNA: TGTGCCAGCAGCCCCACAGGACAGGGGATTAATGAAAAACTGTTTTTT. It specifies CASSPTGQGINEKLFF.